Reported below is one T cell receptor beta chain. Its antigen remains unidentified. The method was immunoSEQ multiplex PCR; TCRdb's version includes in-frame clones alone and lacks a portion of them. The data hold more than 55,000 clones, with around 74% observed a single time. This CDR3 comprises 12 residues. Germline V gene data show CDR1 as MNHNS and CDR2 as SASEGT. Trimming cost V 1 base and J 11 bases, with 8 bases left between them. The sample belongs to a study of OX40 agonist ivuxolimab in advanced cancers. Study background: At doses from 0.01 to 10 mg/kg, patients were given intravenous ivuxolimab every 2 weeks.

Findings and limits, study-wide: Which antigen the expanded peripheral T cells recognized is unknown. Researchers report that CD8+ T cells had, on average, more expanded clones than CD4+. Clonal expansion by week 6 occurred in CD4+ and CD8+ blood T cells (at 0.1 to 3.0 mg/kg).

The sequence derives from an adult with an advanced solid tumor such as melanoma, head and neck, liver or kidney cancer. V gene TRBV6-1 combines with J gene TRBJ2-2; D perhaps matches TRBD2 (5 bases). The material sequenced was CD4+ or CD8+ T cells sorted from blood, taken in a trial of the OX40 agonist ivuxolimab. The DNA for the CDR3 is TGTGCCAGCAGTGAAGTGGGAGTAGAGCTGTTTTTT. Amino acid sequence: CASSEVGVELFF.